The clone carrying this TCR beta chain was counted only a few times. Its cognate antigen is unknown. The sample originates from a study of blood T cells in healthy people across ages. Findings of the study overall: It was the long-lived donors that had more naive CD4+ cells and higher diversity than aged donors.

A minimum of 7 million PBMCs was isolated per sample. The second PCR ran roughly 7 to 12 cycles with a sample-barcoded 5' primer and J-beta primers. MiXCR was run by TCRdb on the 5' RACE reads, yielding one entry per CDR3 protein. The data show around 1,900,000 distinct CDR3 sequences, roughly two fifths seen once. CDR3 length: 13 residues. Trimming left V 0 bases short and J 6 bases short, with 10 bases between. Germline-derived CDR1 and CDR2 are SQVTM and ANQGSEA. V gene TRBV29-1 combines with J gene TRBJ2-3, with D uncertain. This TCR was recovered from a human donor in good health. The sequencing sample was made of blood. CDR3 bases: TGCAGCGTTGAAGATGAAAATGGGGATACGCAGTATTTT. Protein product: CSVEDENGDTQYF.